This T cell receptor (beta chain) is from a study of T cell responses to AZD1222 COVID-19 vaccine. Study-wide background: Recipients boosted at about 4 weeks or about 12 weeks are pooled. General study points: With dominance at 160-218 and 743-854, vaccine-associated CD4 TCRs spanned spike. Spike-specific TCR repertoires showed rising breadth and depth after two AZD1222 doses. The sample set comprised mostly white British donors with more females, and clonal diversity was possibly underestimated.

In germline, CDR1 is MNHEY, CDR2 SMNVEV (reference sequence). Trimming removed 1 base from V and 1 base from J; junction bases left unmatched: 2. The length of the CDR3 is 15 residues. Details on this clone: Its antigen remains unidentified.

Measured with immunoSEQ multiplex PCR; TCRdb has only the in-frame clones, and not every one. The sample contains some 170,000 clones, roughly nine tenths of which appear only once. This receptor was obtained from an adult in good health. The material sequenced was peripheral blood, taken on day 0 of AZD1222 vaccination. V is TRBV27 and J is TRBJ2-7; 9 bases align to TRBD1. The CDR3 reads CASSLWGQGSYEQYF. In DNA, the CDR3 is TGTGCCAGCAGTTTATGGGGACAGGGATCCTACGAGCAGTACTTC.